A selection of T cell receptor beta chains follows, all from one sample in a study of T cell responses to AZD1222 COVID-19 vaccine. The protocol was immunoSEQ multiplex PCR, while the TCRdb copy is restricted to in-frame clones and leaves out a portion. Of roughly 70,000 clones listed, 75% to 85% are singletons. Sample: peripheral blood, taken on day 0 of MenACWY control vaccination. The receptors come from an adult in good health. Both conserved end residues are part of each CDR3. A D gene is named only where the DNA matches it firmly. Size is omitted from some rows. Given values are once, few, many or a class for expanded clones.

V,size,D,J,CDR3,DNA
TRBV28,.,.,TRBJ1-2,CASSPPGPGYGYTF,TGTGCCAGCAGCCCCCCCGGGCCAGGTTATGGCTACACCTTC
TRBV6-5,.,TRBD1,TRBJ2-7,CASSYSRTGNNEQYF,TGTGCCAGCAGTTACTCACGGACAGGGAACAACGAGCAGTACTTC
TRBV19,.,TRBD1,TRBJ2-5,CASSITGAETQYF,TGTGCCAGTAGTATCACAGGGGCAGAGACCCAGTACTTC
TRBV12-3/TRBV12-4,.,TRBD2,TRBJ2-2,CASSLREGGELFF,TGTGCCAGCAGTTTACGGGAGGGCGGGGAGCTGTTTTTT
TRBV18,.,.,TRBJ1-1,CASSPEWGGASTEAFF,TGTGCCAGCTCACCGGAGTGGGGGGGGGCGTCCACTGAAGCTTTCTTT
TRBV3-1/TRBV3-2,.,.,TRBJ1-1,CASSQGATEAFF,TGTGCCAGCAGCCAGGGGGCCACTGAAGCTTTCTTT
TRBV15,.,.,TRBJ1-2,CATSRDRRPPLGGYTF,TGTGCCACCAGCAGAGATCGGAGACCCCCCTTAGGTGGCTACACCTTC
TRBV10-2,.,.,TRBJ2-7,CASFFSDRIDYEQYF,TGCGCCAGTTTCTTTTCCGACAGGATAGACTACGAGCAGTACTTC
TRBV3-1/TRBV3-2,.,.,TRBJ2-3,CASSQDIVSTQYF,TGTGCCAGCAGCCAAGATATCGTTTCTACGCAGTATTTT
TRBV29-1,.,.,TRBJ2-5,CSVEERSQETQYF,TGCAGCGTTGAAGAGCGGTCCCAAGAGACCCAGTACTTC
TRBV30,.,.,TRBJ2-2,CAWSTSTGELFF,TGTGCCTGGAGTACATCGACCGGGGAGCTGTTTTTT
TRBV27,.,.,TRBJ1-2,CASSSATGGYTF,TGTGCCAGCAGTTCTGCGACTGGTGGCTACACCTTC
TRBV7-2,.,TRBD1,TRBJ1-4,CASSLGLTGGIEKLFF,TGTGCCAGCAGCTTGGGATTGACAGGGGGTATAGAAAAACTGTTTTTT
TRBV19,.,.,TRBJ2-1,CASSIGRLHRPEQFF,TGTGCCAGTAGTATCGGCCGACTCCACCGCCCTGAGCAGTTCTTC
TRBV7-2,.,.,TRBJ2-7,CASSLDARTYEQYF,TGTGCCAGCAGCTTAGATGCGAGGACCTACGAGCAGTACTTC
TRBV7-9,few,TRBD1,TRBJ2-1,CASSSGRQGDNEQFF,TGTGCCAGCAGCTCCGGTAGGCAGGGGGACAATGAGCAGTTCTTC
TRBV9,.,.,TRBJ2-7,CASSVGLSSYEQYF,TGTGCCAGCAGCGTAGGGCTCAGCTCCTACGAGCAGTACTTC
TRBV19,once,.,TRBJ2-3,CASSAGVPGDTQYF,TGTGCCAGTAGTGCCGGAGTCCCTGGGGATACGCAGTATTTT
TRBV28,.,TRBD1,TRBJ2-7,CASSTGTGLFEQYF,TGTGCCAGCAGCACCGGGACAGGGCTCTTCGAGCAGTACTTC
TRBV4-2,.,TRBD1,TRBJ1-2,CASSQDTATGAYGYTF,TGTGCCAGCAGCCAAGATACCGCGACAGGGGCCTATGGCTACACCTTC
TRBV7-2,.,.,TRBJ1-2,CASSLGHSYGYTF,TGTGCCAGCAGCTTAGGACACTCGTATGGCTACACCTTC
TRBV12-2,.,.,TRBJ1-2,CASRLSRLGPVYGYTF,TGTGCAAGTCGCTTAAGCCGCCTGGGACCGGTCTATGGCTACACCTTC
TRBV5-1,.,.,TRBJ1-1,CASSFEGGMRTEAFF,TGCGCCAGCAGCTTTGAGGGGGGAATGAGGACTGAAGCTTTCTTT
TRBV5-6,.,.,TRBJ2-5,CASSQGAAKETQYF,TGTGCCAGCAGCCAAGGGGCAGCCAAAGAGACCCAGTACTTC
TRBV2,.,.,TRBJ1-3,CASSEGTFGNTIYF,TGTGCCAGCAGTGAAGGGACCTTTGGAAACACCATATATTTT
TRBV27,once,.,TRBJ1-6,CASSVDYNSPLHF,TGTGCCAGCAGTGTTGATTATAATTCACCCCTCCACTTT
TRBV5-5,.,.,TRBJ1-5,CASSLVMGDPEHF,TGTGCCAGCAGCTTGGTAATGGGTGATCCAGAGCATTTT
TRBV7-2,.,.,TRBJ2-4,CASSLVGSFSKNIQYF,TGTGCCAGCAGCTTAGTGGGCAGTTTCTCCAAAAACATTCAGTACTTC
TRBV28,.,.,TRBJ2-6,CASSLRDRSSGANVLTF,TGTGCCAGCAGTTTACGAGACAGGAGCTCTGGGGCCAACGTCCTGACTTTC
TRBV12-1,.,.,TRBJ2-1,CASSSKASGRAGEQFF,TGTGCCAGCAGCTCGAAGGCTAGCGGGAGGGCCGGTGAGCAGTTCTTC
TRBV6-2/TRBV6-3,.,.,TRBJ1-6,CASSLPGLKSPLHF,TGTGCCAGCAGTCTCCCGGGACTTAAATCACCCCTCCACTTT
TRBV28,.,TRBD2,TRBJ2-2,CASSLTPAGNTGELFF,TGTGCCAGCAGTTTAACACCAGCGGGAAATACCGGGGAGCTGTTTTTT
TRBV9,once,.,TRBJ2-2,CASSVLSSENTGELFF,TGTGCCAGCAGCGTCTTGAGTAGCGAGAACACCGGGGAGCTGTTTTTT
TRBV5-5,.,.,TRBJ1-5,CASSLDRDQPQHF,TGTGCCAGCAGCTTGGACCGGGATCAGCCCCAGCATTTT